The entry that follows covers one T cell receptor beta chain sequence. The source of the sample is a study of blood T cell repertoires in COVID-19. Study context: Nucleic acid was either cDNA or gDNA, and it came from T cells, B-cell-depleted T cells, or PBMCs.

Data came from immunoSEQ multiplex PCR; TCRdb stores just in-frame clones and leaves some out. The top ten clones hold approximately 2.9% of a sample with approximately 500,000 clones, approximately 85% of them seen once. Germline CDR1 is SGHTA and CDR2 is FQGTGA. The junction had 7 bases not matched to a gene; V was cut back by 2 bases and J by 1 base. The CDR3 is 16 amino acids. The chain has TRBV7-3 and TRBJ2-5; 7 bases match TRBD1. Material: peripheral blood. The TCR comes from a human donor in a cohort sampled during active COVID-19. The DNA for the CDR3 is TGTGCCAGCAGCTTAGGGTCGACAGGGCCCCAAGAGACCCAGTACTTC. This gives the protein CASSLGSTGPQETQYF.